A selection of T cell receptor beta chains follows, all from one sample in a study of blood T cell repertoires in COVID-19. Clones were sequenced by immunoSEQ multiplex PCR, and TCRdb holds only the in-frame ones, with some missing. This table holds about 370,000 clones, 90% to 95% found once. Sample: PBMCs or T cells enriched from blood (not recorded which). The receptors stem from a woman aged 35 to 49 who had been exposed to COVID-19. CDR3s include the opening cysteine and the closing phenylalanine or tryptophan. A D gene is named only where the DNA matches it firmly. Expanded clones are given a class, and other clones once, few, many or no size at all.

j_call,clone_size,v_call,d_call,cdr3_nt,cdr3_aa
TRBJ1-6,-,TRBV18,TRBD1,TGTGCCAGCTCACCAGTACAGGGGGCGCAGAATTCACCCCTCCACTTT,CASSPVQGAQNSPLHF
TRBJ1-1,-,TRBV30,TRBD1,TGTGCCTGGAAGATGGGACAGGTAAGCGAAGCTTTCTTT,CAWKMGQVSEAFF
TRBJ1-1,-,TRBV3-1/TRBV3-2,TRBD1,TGTGCCAGCAGCCAAGACCGGACAGGGAGGGTCACTGAAGCTTTCTTT,CASSQDRTGRVTEAFF
TRBJ1-2,-,TRBV9,-,TGTGCCAGCAGCGCCTGGGGGGGCGTCGACTATGGCTACACCTTC,CASSAWGGVDYGYTF
TRBJ1-4,-,TRBV20-1,-,TGCAGTGTGATGCAGGAAAAACTGTTTTTT,CSVMQEKLFF
TRBJ1-6,-,TRBV9,-,TGTGCCAGCAGTCAAGGGGGGGGTGATTCACCCCTCCACTTT,CASSQGGGDSPLHF
TRBJ1-5,-,TRBV5-8,TRBD1,TGTGCCAGCAGCTTGGCCAGGGGGCATCGTAATCAGCCCCAGCATTTT,CASSLARGHRNQPQHF
TRBJ1-3,-,TRBV3-1/TRBV3-2,-,TGTGCCAGCAGCCAGTTCCGGGCAGGGGCATTCTCTGGAAACACCATATATTTT,CASSQFRAGAFSGNTIYF
TRBJ2-3,-,TRBV29-1,TRBD2,TGCAGCGTTGTAGCGGGAGGGCTTATAGATACGCAGTATTTT,CSVVAGGLIDTQYF
TRBJ1-5,once,TRBV6-5,-,TGTGCCAGCAGTTACGGGGGCACGAGTCTTCAGCCCCAGCATTTT,CASSYGGTSLQPQHF
TRBJ1-1,-,TRBV3-1/TRBV3-2,-,TGTGCCAGCAGCCAAGAGTCCGGGTTTTTCGGAGCTTTCTTT,CASSQESGFFGAFF
TRBJ2-1,-,TRBV5-6,-,TGTGCCAGCAGCGATCGACTAGAGAGGTACAATGAGCAGTTCTTC,CASSDRLERYNEQFF
TRBJ2-1,-,TRBV6-5,-,TGTGCCAGCAGCAAGACCGACAGAACCTACAATGAGCAGTTCTTC,CASSKTDRTYNEQFF
TRBJ1-2,-,TRBV9,TRBD1,TGTGCCAGCAGCGAAGGGAGACAGGGACCTTATGGCTACACCTTC,CASSEGRQGPYGYTF
TRBJ1-1,-,TRBV24-1,TRBD1,TGTGCCACCAGTGATGATTGGACAGGCGGCATGGATAAACGGACTGAAGCTTTCTTT,CATSDDWTGGMDKRTEAFF
TRBJ1-1,-,TRBV13,-,TGTGCCAGCAGCCCAGTGGGCCCCGCTCGGAACACTGAAGCTTTCTTT,CASSPVGPARNTEAFF
TRBJ2-1,-,TRBV11-3,-,TGTGCCAGCAGCTCCATTGACAAACCCCACAATGAGCAGTTCTTC,CASSSIDKPHNEQFF
TRBJ1-4,-,TRBV14,TRBD1,TGTGCCAGCAGCTTCCGACAGGGTGCAACTAATGAAAAACTGTTTTTT,CASSFRQGATNEKLFF
TRBJ1-3,-,TRBV7-9,-,TGTGCCAGCAGCTTAGAACAGGGTGCTGGAAACACCATATATTTT,CASSLEQGAGNTIYF
TRBJ1-6,-,TRBV9,TRBD1,TGTGCCAGCAGCGTGGGGGACAGGGAGGATTCACCCCTCCACTTT,CASSVGDREDSPLHF
TRBJ1-1,-,TRBV6-5,-,TGTGCCAGCAGACCAGACAGACCGAACACTGAAGTTTTCTTT,CASRPDRPNTEVFF
TRBJ1-1,-,TRBV5-4,-,TGTGCCAGCCAAGCCGGCGGCCAGACTGAAGCTTTCTTT,CASQAGGQTEAFF
TRBJ1-6,-,TRBV18,-,TGTGCCAGCTCCGTCACATCGGGAAACAATTCACCCCTCCACTTT,CASSVTSGNNSPLHF
TRBJ1-2,-,TRBV30,TRBD1,TGTGCCAGTTCGGGACAGTTAGTCTATGGCTACACCTTC,CASSGQLVYGYTF
TRBJ2-3,-,TRBV4-3,TRBD1,TGCGCCAGCAGCCGGGACAGGGGGACCACAGATACGCAGTATTTT,CASSRDRGTTDTQYF
TRBJ1-1,-,TRBV27,-,TGTGCCAGCAGTTTAGGTAGCGGTACCACTGAAGCTTTCTTT,CASSLGSGTTEAFF
TRBJ2-3,-,TRBV19,TRBD2,TGTGCCAGTAGTATTATCGCGGGGGGGCAAATCGTCACAGATACGCAGTATTTT,CASSIIAGGQIVTDTQYF
TRBJ2-3,-,TRBV24-1,TRBD2,TGTGCCACCAGTGAGAAGACTAGCGGGAGGGTAGTGGATACGCAGTATTTT,CATSEKTSGRVVDTQYF
TRBJ2-5,-,TRBV5-1,TRBD1,TGCGCCAGCAGCTTGGGGACAGGGATCCAAGAGACCCAGTACTTC,CASSLGTGIQETQYF
TRBJ2-7,-,TRBV3-1/TRBV3-2,-,TGTGCCAGCAGCCAAGGGCTCGAGCAGTACTTC,CASSQGLEQYF
TRBJ2-6,-,TRBV7-3,-,TGTGCCAGCAGCCCACGTTCGGGGTCTGGGGCCAACGTCCTGACTTTC,CASSPRSGSGANVLTF
TRBJ1-6,-,TRBV19,TRBD1,TGTGCCAGTAAGCCCCTCGGGACAGGGTATAATTCACCCCTCCACTTT,CASKPLGTGYNSPLHF
TRBJ2-3,-,TRBV7-2,TRBD2,TGTGCCAGCAGCACCGTAGCGGGATCGGGTGATACGCAGTATTTT,CASSTVAGSGDTQYF